The 9 T cell receptor beta chains given below trace back to one sample, sequenced in a study of T cells after somatic rescue of genetic block. Assay: immunoSEQ multiplex PCR; the TCRdb copy retains only in-frame clones and omits some. The table lists roughly 55,000 clones, 90% to 97% of them singletons. Sequenced: peripheral blood mononuclear cells (PBMCs). The receptors originated from a child younger than two.

The gene calls are TRBV6-6 and TRBJ2-1; TRBD2 matches at 7 bases. This CDR3 spans 15 amino acids. The J segment lost 4 bases and the V segment lost 6 bases, leaving 9 bases of the junction unmatched. CDR1 and CDR2 from the germline V gene are MNHNY and SVGAGI (reference sequence). The CDR3 is CASSQGTTIYNEQFF. The CDR3 DNA sequence: TGTGCCAGCAGCCAAGGGACTACCATATACAATGAGCAGTTCTTC.

The chain couples TRBV6-1 to TRBJ1-2; 7 bases align to TRBD1. CDR3 length: 13 amino acids. Germline V gene lookup returns CDR1 MNHNS and CDR2 SASEGT. After removal of 1 base from V and 4 bases from J, the junction contained 0 bases not matched to a gene. The CDR3 region is CASSEGQGYGYTF. The CDR3 nucleotides are TGTGCCAGCAGTGAAGGACAGGGCTATGGCTACACCTTC.

V is TRBV19 and J is TRBJ2-3; no reliable D call. Trimming took off 6 bases at V and 0 bases at J, with 7 bases between the two ends. The CDR3 is made up of 13 amino acids. Looked up from germline, CDR1 is LNHDA and CDR2 is SQIVND (reference sequence). The chain's CDR3 is CASSQVSTDTQYF. CDR3 DNA: TGTGCCAGTAGCCAGGTGAGCACAGATACGCAGTATTTT.

J is TRBJ2-2 and V is TRBV6-6; TRBD2 might be the D (7 bases). The CDR3 contains 15 residues. Trimming removed 2 bases from V and 3 bases from J, with 10 bases in between. The germline V gene encodes CDR1 MNHNY and CDR2 SVGAGI (reference sequence). The CDR3 DNA is TGTGCCAGCAGTTACAAGGGGGGGTACACCGGGGAGCTGTTTTTT. Protein: CASSYKGGYTGELFF.

The J gene is TRBJ1-1, the V gene TRBV18; 9 bases are a match to TRBD1. The CDR3 is 15 amino acids. The germline V gene encodes CDR1 KGHSH and CDR2 LQKENI. The V segment lost 1 base and the J segment 1 base; nucleotides outside the gene matches: 1. The CDR3 loop is CASSPRTGENTEAFF. The CDR3 DNA follows: TGTGCCAGCTCACCACGGACAGGGGAGAACACTGAAGCTTTCTTT.

The genes are TRBV6-1 and TRBJ2-7; no firm D call. V was cut by 4 bases and J by 2 bases, with 3 bases left in between. CDR1 is MNHNS, CDR2 SASEGT, per germline. The CDR3 sequence is 11 residues long. For the CDR3, the DNA is TGTGCCAGCAGTGGGGCCTACGAGCAGTACTTC. It translates to CASSGAYEQYF.

The chain is built from TRBV6-5 and TRBJ2-3; either TRBD1 or TRBD2 may supply D (5 bases each). Looked up from germline, CDR1 is MNHEY and CDR2 is SVGAGI. This CDR3 contains 14 residues. V lost 2 bases and J lost 0, with 6 bases in between. The CDR3 spells CASSYGDSTDTQYF. The CDR3 nucleotides are TGTGCCAGCAGTTACGGGGACAGCACAGATACGCAGTATTTT.

The chain recombines TRBV6-1 with TRBJ2-3, with D perhaps assigned TRBD1 or TRBD2 (5 bases each). Germline CDR1 and CDR2: MNHNS and SASEGT. The ends were cut back, 6 bases at V and 0 bases at J, with 7 bases in the middle. The CDR3 is 13 residues long. The CDR3 nucleotides read TGTGCCAGCAGGGGGGACAGCACAGATACGCAGTATTTT. This encodes CASRGDSTDTQYF.

The chain couples TRBV6-6 to TRBJ1-5; D may be TRBD1 (6 bases). The CDR3 is 15 residues long. Germline CDR1 MNHNY, CDR2 SVGAGI (reference sequence). Trimming pared 8 bases from V and 3 bases from J, leaving 17 bases between. The CDR3 loop is CASRKGGVNNQPQHF. The CDR3 bases are TGTGCCAGCCGCAAGGGGGGCGTGAACAATCAGCCCCAGCATTTT.